These T cell receptor beta chains were read from a single sample in a study of cytomegalovirus exposure and HLA in healthy donors. TCRdb's table, derived via immunoSEQ multiplex PCR, lists solely in-frame clones and lacks some. The sample lists about 70,000 clones, around 70% occurring once. Source material: PBMCs. Receptors were obtained from a human donor in good health. Each CDR3 is given with its conserved first and last residue. The D gene is left open where the match is weak. The size of a clone is reported for some rows only, either as once, few or many, or as a class for expanded clones.

TRBJ2-7 | . | 15 | TRBV27 | TRBD2 | TGTGCCAGCAAGTATCTCGCGGGAGGGGCCTACGAGCAGTACTTC | CASKYLAGGAYEQYF
TRBJ2-7 | . | 17 | TRBV11-2 | TRBD2 | TGTGCCAGCAGTCCCCGACTAGCGGGAGATAAGCAGTACGAGCAGTACTTC | CASSPRLAGDKQYEQYF
TRBJ1-5 | few | 16 | TRBV5-8 | TRBD1 | TGTGCCAGCAGCTTGGTTACAGGGGTCCTCAATCAGCCCCAGCATTTT | CASSLVTGVLNQPQHF
TRBJ2-7 | . | 15 | TRBV5-1 | . | TGCGCCAGCAGCCCCGGGCCCTTGAAGGGAGACGAGCAGTACTTC | CASSPGPLKGDEQYF
TRBJ1-1 | . | 13 | TRBV27 | . | TGTGCCAGCAGTTTCAGGGCGGGAACTGAAGCTTTCTTT | CASSFRAGTEAFF
TRBJ1-1 | few | 12 | TRBV10-2 | . | TGCGCCAGCAGTGAGTATGGCGGTGAAGCTTTCTTT | CASSEYGGEAFF
TRBJ2-5 | . | 15 | TRBV21-1 | . | TGTGCCAGCAGCAAACTTGCGGGAGGCGGGGAGACCCAGTACTTC | CASSKLAGGGETQYF
TRBJ2-1 | once | 14 | TRBV2 | . | TGTGCCAGCAGTGGGCGGAGCTCCTACAATGAGCAGTTCTTC | CASSGRSSYNEQFF
TRBJ2-1 | . | 15 | TRBV28 | . | TGTGCCAGCAGTGGAAACTCCGGGAGTGGTCGGGAGCAGTTCTTC | CASSGNSGSGREQFF
TRBJ1-5 | . | 15 | TRBV7-9 | TRBD1 | TGTGCCAGCAGCTTAGCGGGACAGGGTTATCAGCCCCAGCATTTT | CASSLAGQGYQPQHF
TRBJ2-7 | . | 12 | TRBV27 | TRBD2 | TGTGCCAGCAGGGCGTTAGCGGGGGAGCAGTACTTC | CASRALAGEQYF
TRBJ1-5 | . | 17 | TRBV2 | . | TGTGCCAGCAGTGAAGCGCTTCGTGGGGCCTCCAATCAGCCCCAGCATTTT | CASSEALRGASNQPQHF
TRBJ2-3 | . | 17 | TRBV9 | TRBD2 | TGTGCCAGCAGCGGGGACGGACTAGCGGGAGACGCAGATACGCAGTATTTT | CASSGDGLAGDADTQYF
TRBJ2-3 | . | 15 | TRBV5-4 | . | TGTGCCAGCAGCTCAAGGACAGATAGCACAGATACGCAGTATTTT | CASSSRTDSTDTQYF
TRBJ2-7 | . | 13 | TRBV6-5 | . | TGTGCCAGCAAGAGGACAGAGGTCTACGAGCAGTACTTC | CASKRTEVYEQYF
TRBJ2-5 | once | 12 | TRBV7-3 | TRBD1 | TGTGCCAGCAGCTCCGCAGGGGGGACCCAGTACTTC | CASSSAGGTQYF
TRBJ1-1 | . | 13 | TRBV7-3 | . | TGTGCCAGCAGCTTAATGGCGGGGACCGAAGCTTTCTTT | CASSLMAGTEAFF
TRBJ2-7 | . | 14 | TRBV6-1 | TRBD1 | TGTGCCAGCAGCCCCGGGACAGTAACCTACGAGCAGTACTTC | CASSPGTVTYEQYF
TRBJ1-1 | . | 11 | TRBV2 | . | TGTGCCAGCACCCAGGGTTCTGAAGCTTTCTTT | CASTQGSEAFF
TRBJ2-5 | . | 15 | TRBV5-1 | . | TGCGCCAGCAGCTCGGGGACAAACCTCCAAGAGACCCAGTACTTC | CASSSGTNLQETQYF
TRBJ2-5 | . | 14 | TRBV6-5 | TRBD2 | TGTGCCAGCAGTGATACTAGCGGTGGGGAGACCCAGTACTTC | CASSDTSGGETQYF
TRBJ1-2 | . | 15 | TRBV7-9 | TRBD1 | TGTGCCAGCAGCTCGACCGGGACAGGGAATGACGGCTACACCTTC | CASSSTGTGNDGYTF
TRBJ2-2 | . | 15 | TRBV5-1 | TRBD2 | TGCGCCAGCAGCTTGGTAGCGGGGGCCACCGGGGAGCTGTTTTTT | CASSLVAGATGELFF
TRBJ2-5 | few | 14 | TRBV5-1 | . | TGCGCCAGCAGCTTGGCCACAGGGATCGAGACCCAGTACTTC | CASSLATGIETQYF
TRBJ2-3 | . | 15 | TRBV30 | TRBD1 | TGTGCCTGGAGTGCCGACAGGGTCAGCACAGATACGCAGTATTTT | CAWSADRVSTDTQYF
TRBJ2-7 | once | 16 | TRBV15 | TRBD2 | TGTGCCACCAGCAGGACTCCTAGCGGGAGGGTTCGGGAGCAGTACTTC | CATSRTPSGRVREQYF
TRBJ1-1 | few | 15 | TRBV6-4 | . | TGTGCCAGCAGTCAACGGGGACTAGGAAAGACTGAAGCTTTCTTT | CASSQRGLGKTEAFF
TRBJ2-7 | . | 17 | TRBV5-4 | TRBD2 | TGTGCCAGCAGCTTAATCGGTGCGGCTAGCGGGAGCTACGAGCAGTACTTC | CASSLIGAASGSYEQYF
TRBJ2-3 | . | 16 | TRBV7-7 | TRBD2 | TGTGCCAGCAGCCCTGGGACTAGCGGGAGCGGAGATACGCAGTATTTT | CASSPGTSGSGDTQYF
TRBJ2-7 | . | 14 | TRBV7-9 | TRBD1 | TGTGCCAGCAGCTCGGACAGGGGGGTATACGAGCAGTACTTC | CASSSDRGVYEQYF
TRBJ2-7 | . | 14 | TRBV30 | . | TGTGCCTGGAGTGGGACTGGGAGCTCCTACGAGCAGTACTTC | CAWSGTGSSYEQYF
TRBJ2-5 | . | 16 | TRBV7-2 | . | TGTGCCAGCAGCTTATCGGCAGGGGCCCTCCAAGAGACCCAGTACTTC | CASSLSAGALQETQYF
TRBJ2-5 | . | 13 | TRBV30 | TRBD1 | TGTGCCTGGATGGGACAGGGGAGAGGGACCCAGTACTTC | CAWMGQGRGTQYF
TRBJ1-1 | . | 13 | TRBV30 | . | TGTGCCTGGAGTATCGGCAGGGTTACTGAAGCTTTCTTT | CAWSIGRVTEAFF
TRBJ2-5 | . | 14 | TRBV6-6 | . | TGTGCCAGCAGGGGGAGCGGCTACCAAGAGACCCAGTACTTC | CASRGSGYQETQYF
TRBJ2-1 | . | 16 | TRBV6-5 | . | TGTGCCAGCAGTTACTGGTTGGGCGGGGGCCTGGGGGAGCAGTTCTTC | CASSYWLGGGLGEQFF
TRBJ2-7 | few | 15 | TRBV7-9 | . | TGTTCCAGCAGCTTAAGTTCGGTCAAGTTAAACGAGCAGTACTTC | CSSSLSSVKLNEQYF
TRBJ1-5 | few | 15 | TRBV6-6 | . | TGTGCCAGCAGTTACTTGTGGGAGTCAAATCAGCCCCAGCATTTT | CASSYLWESNQPQHF
TRBJ2-1 | . | 15 | TRBV7-3 | TRBD1 | TGTGCCAGCAGCTTAGGGCAGGGGGCGGGCAATGAGCAGTTCTTC | CASSLGQGAGNEQFF
TRBJ1-1 | few | 12 | TRBV29-1 | TRBD1 | TGCAGCGTTCAGGGGGGTAACACTGAAGCTTTCTTT | CSVQGGNTEAFF
TRBJ2-1 | . | 16 | TRBV10-3 | . | TGTGCCATCAGTGAGCCCACTTCGGGAGCCTCCAATGAGCAGTTCTTC | CAISEPTSGASNEQFF